This TCR beta chain was found in a study of vaccination and CD4 T cells after COVID-19. Documented treatment: roughly 11-day PBMC culture with coronavirus spike peptide pools or control peptides (ViraFEST assay). For ViraFEST, peptide pools expanded antigen-specific T cells, after which the TCRs were sequenced. Half-medium replacement with fresh IL-2 medium took place on days 3 and 7. This CDR3 spans 15 amino acids. V was pared by 6 bases and J by 7 bases, with 9 bases of the junction left unmatched. CDR1 is MNHNS, CDR2 SASEGT, per germline. This clonotype was found a few times. The antigen is undetermined. Cultured CD4+ T-cell DNA underwent Oncomine TCR Beta short-read sequencing. TCRdb used MiXCR to reprocess the PCR reads, holding one entry per CDR3 protein. The table records about 5,200 distinct CDR3 sequences, around 32% of them present only once.

V gene TRBV6-1 combines with J gene TRBJ1-6; 7 bases fit TRBD1. The starting material was CD4+ T cells from blood, cultured in vitro, obtained after SARS-CoV-2 vaccination. The receptor was isolated from a human donor who had recovered from COVID-19. The CDR3 loop reads CASSPRDSGNSPLHF. CDR3 DNA sequence: TGTGCCAGCAGCCCTCGGGACAGCGGGAATTCACCCCTCCACTTT.